Reported below is one T cell receptor beta chain. Sequencing used immunoSEQ v3. TCRdb keeps only in-frame clones here, not all; method: immunoSEQ multiplex PCR. Found here are just under 60,000 clones, less than 75% of them singletons; the top ten hold less than 2%. The CDR3 is 15 residues long. Per germline, CDR1 MNHEY and CDR2 SMNVEV (reference sequence). V lost 1 base to trimming and J lost 6 bases; unmatched junction nucleotides: 9. Time point noted: pre-treatment sample, taken before nivolumab and TIL therapy. This sample was included in a study of TIL therapy for anti-PD-1-resistant metastatic lung cancer. In the study overall: Half of patients were current or former smokers. Tumors carried a median about 1.6 non-synonymous mutations per megabase.

The rearrangement joins TRBV27 to TRBJ2-7; TRBD2 matches 7 bases. The TCR originated in a person between 30 and 80 years old with non-small cell lung cancer. The sequences come from blood, collected at baseline. CDR3 residues: CASSLWGGRESEQYF. The CDR3 coding sequence is TGTGCCAGCAGTTTATGGGGCGGGAGAGAATCCGAGCAGTACTTC.